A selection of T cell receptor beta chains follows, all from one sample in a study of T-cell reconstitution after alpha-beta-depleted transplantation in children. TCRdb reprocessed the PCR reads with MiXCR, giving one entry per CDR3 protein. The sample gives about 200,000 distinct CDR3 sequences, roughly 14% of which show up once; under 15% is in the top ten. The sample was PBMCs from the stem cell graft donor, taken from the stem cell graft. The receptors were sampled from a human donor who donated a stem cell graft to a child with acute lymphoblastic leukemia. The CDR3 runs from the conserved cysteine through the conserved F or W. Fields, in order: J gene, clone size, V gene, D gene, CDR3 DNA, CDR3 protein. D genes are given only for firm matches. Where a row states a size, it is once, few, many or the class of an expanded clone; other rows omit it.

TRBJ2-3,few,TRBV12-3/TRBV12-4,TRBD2,TGTGCCAGCAGCAGCGCCAGGACTAGCGGGGTCACAGATACGCAGTATTTT,CASSSARTSGVTDTQYF
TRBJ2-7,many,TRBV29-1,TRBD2,TGCAGCGTCGGGACTAGCGGGAGCTACGAGCAGTACTTC,CSVGTSGSYEQYF
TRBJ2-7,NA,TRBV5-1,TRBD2,TGCGCCAGCAGCAAGGCGGGACTAGCGGGATATGAGCAGTACTTC,CASSKAGLAGYEQYF
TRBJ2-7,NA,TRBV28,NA,TGTGCCATGGGCCCGGGGCTCCTGGGCGGGCCGTACTCCTACGAGCAGTACTTC,CAMGPGLLGGPYSYEQYF
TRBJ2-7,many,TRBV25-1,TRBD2,TGTGCCAGCTCAGGACCTTTAGCGGGAGTGTCGGAGTACTTC,CASSGPLAGVSEYF
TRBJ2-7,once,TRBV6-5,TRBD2,TGTGCCAGCAGTTGGACTAGCGGGGTTATCTACGAGCAGTACTTC,CASSWTSGVIYEQYF
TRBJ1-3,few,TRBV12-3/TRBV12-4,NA,TGTGCCAGCAGTTTAGCACCCTCTGGAAACACCATATATTTT,CASSLAPSGNTIYF
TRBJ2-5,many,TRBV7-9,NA,TGTGCCAGCAGCCCTCGGGGCAGGGAAGAGACCCAGTACTTC,CASSPRGREETQYF
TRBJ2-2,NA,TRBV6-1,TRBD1,TGTGCCAGCAGTGAAGGGACAGGGACGGGAACCGGGGAGCTGTTTTTT,CASSEGTGTGTGELFF
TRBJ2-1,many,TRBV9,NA,TGTGCCAGCAGCGAATCTTACCGAGCCTACAATGAGCAGTTCTTC,CASSESYRAYNEQFF
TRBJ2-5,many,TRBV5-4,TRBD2,TGTGCCAGCAGTAAAGGACTAGCGGGAGGTTGGGAGACCCAGTACTTC,CASSKGLAGGWETQYF
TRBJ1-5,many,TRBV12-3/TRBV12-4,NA,TGTGCCAGCAGTTTAGGGGGCAGTCAGCCCCAGCATTTT,CASSLGGSQPQHF
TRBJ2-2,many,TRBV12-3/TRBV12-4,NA,TGTGCCAGCAGTCCGGGGTTCCTGGGGACCGGGGAGCTGTTTTTT,CASSPGFLGTGELFF
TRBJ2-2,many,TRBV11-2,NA,TGTGCCAGCAGCAAGACGCGACCGAACACCGGGGAGCTGTTTTTT,CASSKTRPNTGELFF
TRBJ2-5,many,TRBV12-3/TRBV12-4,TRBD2,TGTGCCAGCAGTTTAGAGGCGGGAGGGCCTTTGGAGACCCAGTACTTC,CASSLEAGGPLETQYF
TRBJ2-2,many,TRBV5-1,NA,TGCGCCAGCAGCTTGACGACCGAGACCGGGGAGCTGTTTTTT,CASSLTTETGELFF
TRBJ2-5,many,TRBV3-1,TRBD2,TGTGCCAGCAGCCTAGAAGGAGCGGGAGGCGAGACCCAGTACTTC,CASSLEGAGGETQYF
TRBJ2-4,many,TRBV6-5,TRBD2,TGTGCCAGCAGTTACCCGAGCCGTCGGGCGGGAGGACAAAACATTCAGTACTTC,CASSYPSRRAGGQNIQYF
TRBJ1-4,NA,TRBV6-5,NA,TGTGCCAGCAGTTACATGGGGGCCACTAATGAAAAACTGTTTTTT,CASSYMGATNEKLFF
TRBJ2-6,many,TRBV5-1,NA,TGCGCCAGCAGCTTATTACGCACGACCTCTGGGGCCAACGTCCTGACTTTC,CASSLLRTTSGANVLTF
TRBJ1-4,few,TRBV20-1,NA,TGCAGTGCTTTCAAGACAAGGAATGAAAAACTGTTTTTT,CSAFKTRNEKLFF
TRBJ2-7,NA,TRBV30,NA,TGTGCCTGGAGTGAAAGCCGTCCCTACGAGCAGTACTTC,CAWSESRPYEQYF
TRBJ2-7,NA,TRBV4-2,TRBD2,TGTGCCAGCAGCCCTCGTCCCGGGACTAGCGGATCCTACGAGCAGTACTTC,CASSPRPGTSGSYEQYF
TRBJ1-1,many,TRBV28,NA,TGTGCCAGCAGTTTTACGGGGGCGAGCCCGAACACTGAAGCTTTCTTT,CASSFTGASPNTEAFF
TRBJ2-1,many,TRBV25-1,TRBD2,TGTGCCAGCAGTGCGCATTGGGGGGTTAGCGGGAGGGGGGATGAGCAGTTCTTC,CASSAHWGVSGRGDEQFF
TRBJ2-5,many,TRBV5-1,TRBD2,TGCGCCAGCAGCGGGACTAGCGGGGGGGAGACCCAGTACTTC,CASSGTSGGETQYF
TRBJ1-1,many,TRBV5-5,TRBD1,TGTGCCAGCGGACGGACAGGGTTGAACACTGAAGCTTTCTTT,CASGRTGLNTEAFF
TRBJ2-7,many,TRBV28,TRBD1,TGTGCCAGCAGTCGACAGGGCCCCGAGCAGTACTTC,CASSRQGPEQYF
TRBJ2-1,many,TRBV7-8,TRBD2,TGTGCCAGCAGCCTAACGGCTAGCGGCTACAATGAGCAGTTCTTC,CASSLTASGYNEQFF
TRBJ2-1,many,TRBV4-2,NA,TGTGCCAGCAGCCAAGAACGGGTTCGGAATGAGCAGTTCTTC,CASSQERVRNEQFF
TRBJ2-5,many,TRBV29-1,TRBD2,TGCAGCGTTGAGAGGGTAGCGGGAGTTCCAGAGACCCAGTACTTC,CSVERVAGVPETQYF
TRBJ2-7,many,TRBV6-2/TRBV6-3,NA,TGTGCCAGCAGGTCGACAGTCTACGAGCAGTACTTC,CASRSTVYEQYF
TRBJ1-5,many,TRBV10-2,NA,TGCGCCAGCAGGGGACCCCGTAGCAATCAGCCCCAGCATTTT,CASRGPRSNQPQHF
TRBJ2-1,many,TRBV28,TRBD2,TGTGCCAGCAGTTCAGGACTAGCAACAGTCCCCTCCTGGAGTGAGCAGTTCTTC,CASSSGLATVPSWSEQFF
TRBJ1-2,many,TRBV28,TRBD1,TGTGCCAGCAGTCCCCGACAGGGGGCTTATTATGGCTACACCTTC,CASSPRQGAYYGYTF
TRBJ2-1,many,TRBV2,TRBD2,TGTGCCAGCAGGGAGCGGGAGTATTACAATGAGCAGTTCTTC,CASREREYYNEQFF
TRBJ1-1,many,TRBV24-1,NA,TGTGCCACCGCCCTAGGGGTGAACACTGAAGCTTTCTTT,CATALGVNTEAFF
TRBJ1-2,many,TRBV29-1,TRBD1,TGCAGCGTTGAAGGACAGGGGATCGGCTACACCTTC,CSVEGQGIGYTF
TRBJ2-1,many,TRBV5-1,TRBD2,TGCGCCAGCAGCCTAGCGGGCGATTACAATGAGCAGTTCTTC,CASSLAGDYNEQFF
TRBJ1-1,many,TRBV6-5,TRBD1,TGTGCCAGCAGTTACCAAGACAGGGTCAATCCCTGGAACACTGAAGCTTTCTTT,CASSYQDRVNPWNTEAFF
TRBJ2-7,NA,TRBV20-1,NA,TGCAGTGGGCGGCGGGGCTACGAGCAGTACTTC,CSGRRGYEQYF
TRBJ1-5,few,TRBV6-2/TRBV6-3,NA,TGTGCCAGCAGTTACGGTGGGGGCAGCAATCAGCCCCAGCATTTT,CASSYGGGSNQPQHF
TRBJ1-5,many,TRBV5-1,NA,TGCGCCAGCAGCTTGGAAGGGGATGGGGATCAGCCCCAGCATTTT,CASSLEGDGDQPQHF
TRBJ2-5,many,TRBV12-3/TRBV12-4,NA,TGTGCCAGCAGTTTACCAGCCCAAGAGACCCAGTACTTC,CASSLPAQETQYF
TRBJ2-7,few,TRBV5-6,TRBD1,TGTGCCAGCAGCTCGGGACAGGGTCTCTACGAGCAGTACTTC,CASSSGQGLYEQYF
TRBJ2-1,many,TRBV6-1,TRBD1,TGTGCCAGCAGCTTCCCCGGGACAGGGCTATATGAGCAGTTCTTC,CASSFPGTGLYEQFF
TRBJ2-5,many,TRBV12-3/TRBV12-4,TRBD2,TGTGCCAGCAGACTAGCGGGGGACTACCAAGAGACCCAGTACTTC,CASRLAGDYQETQYF
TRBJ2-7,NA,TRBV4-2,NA,TGTGCCAGCAGCCAAGATCGGGAGTCCTACGAGCAGTACTTC,CASSQDRESYEQYF
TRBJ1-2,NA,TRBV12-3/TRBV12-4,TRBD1,TGTGCCAGCAGTTCAGGGGGCAGGGGCGGCTACACCTTC,CASSSGGRGGYTF
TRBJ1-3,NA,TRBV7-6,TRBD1,TGTGCCAGCAGCTTAGTCGGCAGGGGGCTTGGAAACACCATATATTTT,CASSLVGRGLGNTIYF
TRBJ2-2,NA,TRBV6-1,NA,TGTGCCAGCAGCCAGACTAGTTTCACCGGGGAGCTGTTTTTT,CASSQTSFTGELFF